What follows are 2 T cell receptor beta chains derived from one specimen sequenced in a study of T cell changes during pregnancy in multiple sclerosis. The assay was immunoSEQ multiplex PCR, and TCRdb's table has in-frame clones only and misses some. Of around 48,000 clones listed, roughly 90% are singletons. The material sequenced was CD8+ T cells from peripheral blood mononuclear cells, taken before pregnancy. These receptors all come from a female donor with multiple sclerosis, enrolled in a pregnancy study.

The chain couples TRBV7-2 to TRBJ2-3, with a tentative D call TRBD1 (5 bases). This CDR3 has 15 residues. V was pared by 7 bases and J by 2 bases, with 16 bases between. Per germline, CDR1 SGHTA and CDR2 FQGNSA. The CDR3 spells CASNPMKTVTDTQYF. The CDR3 DNA reads TGTGCCAGCAACCCAATGAAGACAGTCACAGATACGCAGTATTTT. The full variable domain, rest sourced from reference TRBV7-2 and TRBJ2-3, is GAGVSQSPSNKVTEKGKDVELRCDPISGHTALYWYRQSLGQGLEFLIYFQGNSAPDKSGLPSDRFSAERTGGSVSTLTIQRTQQEDSAVYLCASNPMKTVTDTQYFGPGTRLTVL.

The V call is TRBV7-3, the J call TRBJ2-3; maybe TRBD2 (6 bases). CDR3 size: 14 residues. Trimming took 4 bases from V and 2 from J, leaving 10 bases between them. The germline gives CDR1 SGHTA, CDR2 FQGTGA. The CDR3 sequence is CASSWGGDTDTQYF. The CDR3 DNA is TGTGCCAGCAGCTGGGGCGGGGACACAGATACGCAGTATTTT.